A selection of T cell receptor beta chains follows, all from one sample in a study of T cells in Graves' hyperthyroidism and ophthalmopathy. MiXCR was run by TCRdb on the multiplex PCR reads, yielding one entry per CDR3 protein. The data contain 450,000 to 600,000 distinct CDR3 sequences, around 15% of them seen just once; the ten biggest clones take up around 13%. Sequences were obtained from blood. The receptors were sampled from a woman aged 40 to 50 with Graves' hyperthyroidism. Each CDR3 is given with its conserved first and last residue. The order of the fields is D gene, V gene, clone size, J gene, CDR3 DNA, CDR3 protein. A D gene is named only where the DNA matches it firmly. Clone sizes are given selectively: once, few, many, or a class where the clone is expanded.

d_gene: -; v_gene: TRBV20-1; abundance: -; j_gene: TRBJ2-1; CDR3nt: TGCAGTGCTAGACTTCCCGGCTCGGGTGAGCAGTTCTTC; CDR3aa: CSARLPGSGEQFF
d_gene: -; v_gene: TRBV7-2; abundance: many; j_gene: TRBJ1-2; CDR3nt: TGTGCCAGCAGCCCGAGTGGCAGTAACTATGGCTACACCTTC; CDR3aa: CASSPSGSNYGYTF
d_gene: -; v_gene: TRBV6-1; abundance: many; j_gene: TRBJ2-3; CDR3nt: TGTGCCAGCAGTGAAGCGGGAGTCACAGATACGCAGTATTTT; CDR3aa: CASSEAGVTDTQYF
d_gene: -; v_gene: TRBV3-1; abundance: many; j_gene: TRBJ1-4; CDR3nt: TGTGCCAGCAGCCAAGTACCGAGGGGTGAAGGTGAAAAACTGTTTTTT; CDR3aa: CASSQVPRGEGEKLFF
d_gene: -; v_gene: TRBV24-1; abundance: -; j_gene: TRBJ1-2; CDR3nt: TGTGCCACCAGTGAGCCCGGGACACACTATGGCTACACCTTC; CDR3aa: CATSEPGTHYGYTF
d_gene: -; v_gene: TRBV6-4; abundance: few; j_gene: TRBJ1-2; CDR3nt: TGTGCCAGCAGTCCCGACGGCCAGTCTGATGGCTACACCTTC; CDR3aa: CASSPDGQSDGYTF
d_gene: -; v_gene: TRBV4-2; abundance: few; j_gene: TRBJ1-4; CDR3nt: TGTGCCAGCAGCCAAGATCAGTGGACTAATGAAAAACTGTTTTTT; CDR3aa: CASSQDQWTNEKLFF
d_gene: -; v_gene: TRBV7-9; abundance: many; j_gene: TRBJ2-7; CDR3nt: TGTGCCAGCAGCCAACAGGGCTACGAGCAGTACTTC; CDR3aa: CASSQQGYEQYF
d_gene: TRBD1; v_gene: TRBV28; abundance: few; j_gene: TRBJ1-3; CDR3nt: TGTGCCAGCAGTTTTGGACAGGGGTCTTCGAACACCATATATTTT; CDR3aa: CASSFGQGSSNTIYF
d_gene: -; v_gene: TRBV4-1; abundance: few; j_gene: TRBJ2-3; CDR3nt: TGCGCCAGCAGCCAAGATAGGACAGAGCCCACAGATACGCAGTATTTT; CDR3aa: CASSQDRTEPTDTQYF
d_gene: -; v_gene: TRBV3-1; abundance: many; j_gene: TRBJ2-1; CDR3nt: TGTGCCAGCAGCGGAGGCAGGGTAGGTGAGCAGTTCTTC; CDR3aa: CASSGGRVGEQFF
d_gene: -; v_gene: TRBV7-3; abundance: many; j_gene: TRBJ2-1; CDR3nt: TGTGCCAGCAGCCCCCACCCCGGGATCGGGAATGAGCAGTTCTTC; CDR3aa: CASSPHPGIGNEQFF
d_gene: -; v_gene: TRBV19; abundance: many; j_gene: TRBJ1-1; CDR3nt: TGTGCCAGTAGACTAAGTCCAGACGGGTTTTACACTGAAGCTTTCTTT; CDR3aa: CASRLSPDGFYTEAFF
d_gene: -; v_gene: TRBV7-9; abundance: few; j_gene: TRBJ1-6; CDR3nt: TGTGCCAGCAGCTCCCCTATAAGGGATTCACCCCTCCACTTT; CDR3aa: CASSSPIRDSPLHF
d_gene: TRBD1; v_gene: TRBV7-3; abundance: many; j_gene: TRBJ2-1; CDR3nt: TGTGCCAGCAGCTTGAACCGGGACAGTCGATACAATGAGCAGTTCTTC; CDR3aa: CASSLNRDSRYNEQFF